Listed below are T cell receptor beta chains from one sample, sequenced in a study of blood T cell repertoires in COVID-19. Profiling relied on immunoSEQ multiplex PCR, and the TCRdb table lists in-frame clones only, not all of them. Of roughly 150,000 clones listed, approximately 85% are singletons. The sequenced sample was peripheral blood. The receptors originated from a man in his sixties with active or convalescent COVID-19. Both conserved end residues are part of each CDR3. The D gene is left open where the match is weak. Clone size, where shown, is once, few, many, or a class for clones that have expanded.

. | TRBJ2-7 | TRBD2 | TRBV6-6 | CASSRTSGEQYF | TGTGCCAGCAGCAGGACTAGCGGCGAGCAGTACTTC
. | TRBJ2-6 | . | TRBV5-6 | CASNLGVSGANVLTF | TGTGCCAGCAACTTAGGAGTCTCTGGGGCCAACGTCCTGACTTTC
. | TRBJ1-2 | TRBD1 | TRBV6-6 | CASSSGQARAYGYTF | TGTGCCAGCAGTTCAGGACAGGCGAGGGCCTATGGCTACACCTTC
. | TRBJ2-7 | TRBD1 | TRBV3-1/TRBV3-2 | CASSQAGQGAAYEQYF | TGTGCCAGCAGCCAAGCCGGACAGGGGGCCGCCTACGAGCAGTACTTC
. | TRBJ2-2 | . | TRBV11-3 | CASSLSAPGTGELFF | TGTGCCAGCAGCTTAAGTGCTCCGGGCACCGGGGAGCTGTTTTTT
. | TRBJ2-7 | . | TRBV5-4 | CASSLEGRSRGEQYF | TGTGCCAGCAGCTTGGAAGGCAGGTCGCGTGGCGAGCAGTACTTC
few | TRBJ1-6 | TRBD1 | TRBV11-2 | CASSFETGANSPLHF | TGTGCCAGCAGCTTCGAGACAGGGGCTAATTCACCCCTCCACTTT
. | TRBJ2-5 | TRBD1 | TRBV6-5 | CASSRDRDWETQYF | TGTGCCAGCAGCCGGGACAGGGATTGGGAGACCCAGTACTTC
. | TRBJ1-4 | TRBD1 | TRBV4-1 | CASSHRDSPREKLFF | TGCGCCAGCAGCCACAGGGACAGTCCGCGAGAAAAACTGTTTTTT
. | TRBJ2-1 | . | TRBV5-4 | CASSPPQRPNEQFF | TGTGCCAGCAGCCCCCCTCAGCGGCCCAATGAGCAGTTCTTC
. | TRBJ1-1 | TRBD1 | TRBV6-5 | CASSNQDRVYTEAFF | TGTGCCAGCAGTAACCAGGACAGGGTGTACACTGAAGCTTTCTTT
. | TRBJ2-7 | TRBD1 | TRBV19 | CASSMRTGTGTYEQYF | TGTGCCAGTAGTATGCGGACAGGGACAGGAACCTACGAGCAGTACTTC
. | TRBJ2-2 | TRBD2 | TRBV13 | CASSPGSSWAGGPVTGELFF | TGTGCCAGCAGCCCAGGCTCCAGCTGGGCGGGAGGGCCGGTCACCGGGGAGCTGTTTTTT
. | TRBJ1-2 | TRBD1 | TRBV3-1/TRBV3-2 | CASFSGTGANYGYTF | TGTGCCAGCTTCTCCGGGACAGGAGCTAACTATGGCTACACCTTC
. | TRBJ2-7 | . | TRBV6-5 | CASSYESGHSYEQYF | TGTGCCAGCAGTTACGAATCTGGGCACTCCTACGAGCAGTACTTC
. | TRBJ1-6 | TRBD1 | TRBV10-3 | CAISEWGTENNSPLHF | TGTGCCATCAGTGAGTGGGGGACAGAAAATAATTCACCCCTCCACTTT
. | TRBJ2-3 | TRBD1 | TRBV9 | CASSVVGQTTDTQYF | TGTGCCAGCAGCGTAGTGGGACAGACCACAGATACGCAGTATTTT
. | TRBJ2-7 | . | TRBV5-4 | CASSLDYSREQYF | TGTGCCAGCAGCTTGGACTATTCCAGAGAGCAGTACTTC
. | TRBJ2-3 | TRBD2 | TRBV2 | CASSLRASGGVDTQYF | TGTGCCAGCAGCCTGAGGGCTAGCGGGGGTGTAGATACGCAGTATTTT
. | TRBJ2-5 | TRBD2 | TRBV12-3/TRBV12-4 | CASSRVAGGESNF | TGTGCCAGCAGCCGCGTAGCGGGCGGGGAGTCAAACTTC
. | TRBJ2-7 | TRBD1 | TRBV5-1 | CASSLTTGPGEQYF | TGCGCCAGCAGCTTGACGACAGGGCCCGGCGAGCAGTACTTC
. | TRBJ2-7 | TRBD2 | TRBV20-1 | CSASAGTSGGARYEQYF | TGCAGTGCTAGTGCTGGGACTAGCGGGGGGGCCAGATACGAGCAGTACTTC
once | TRBJ1-2 | . | TRBV5-6 | CASSLGEGGYGYTF | TGTGCCAGCAGCCTCGGGGAGGGGGGCTATGGCTACACCTTC
. | TRBJ1-1 | . | TRBV15 | CATSRGNRRNTEAFF | TGTGCCACCAGCAGAGGGAACCGGAGGAACACTGAAGCTTTCTTT
. | TRBJ1-1 | . | TRBV18 | CASSSRRRNTEAFF | TGTGCCAGCTCATCTCGACGGAGGAACACTGAAGCTTTCTTT
. | TRBJ2-3 | TRBD2 | TRBV5-1 | CASSSQRGGENTQYF | TGCGCCAGCAGCTCCCAGCGGGGGGGAGAGAATACGCAGTATTTT
. | TRBJ1-5 | . | TRBV19 | CASTLGAGNNQPQHF | TGTGCCAGTACCCTAGGTGCGGGGAATAATCAGCCCCAGCATTTT
. | TRBJ2-7 | TRBD2 | TRBV14 | CASRSSGGSYEQYF | TGTGCCAGCAGGAGTTCGGGGGGCTCCTACGAGCAGTACTTC
. | TRBJ2-7 | . | TRBV4-1 | CASSQSGGRSYEQYF | TGCGCCAGCAGCCAATCAGGGGGGCGTTCCTACGAGCAGTACTTC
. | TRBJ2-7 | TRBD2 | TRBV28 | CASSLFSGSGSGRKSYEQYF | TGTGCCAGCAGTTTATTTTCCGGGTCGGGGAGCGGGAGAAAGTCCTACGAGCAGTACTTC
few | TRBJ2-5 | . | TRBV10-3 | CAITASFEETQYF | TGTGCCATCACTGCTAGCTTCGAAGAGACCCAGTACTTC
. | TRBJ1-4 | . | TRBV27 | CASRRDTTNEKLFF | TGTGCCAGCCGCCGGGACACAACTAATGAAAAACTGTTTTTT
. | TRBJ2-5 | TRBD2 | TRBV28 | CASSSPQGLAGGWDQETQYF | TGTGCCAGCAGTTCCCCTCAGGGACTAGCGGGAGGGTGGGACCAAGAGACCCAGTACTTC
. | TRBJ2-3 | . | TRBV5-4 | CASSFSGRGTDTQYF | TGTGCCAGCAGCTTTTCAGGCAGGGGCACAGATACGCAGTATTTT
. | TRBJ1-5 | TRBD1 | TRBV5-6 | CASSPDRGLTQPQHF | TGTGCCAGCAGCCCGGACAGGGGGCTTACTCAGCCCCAGCATTTT
. | TRBJ2-7 | . | TRBV10-3 | CAISETGTYEQYF | TGTGCCATCAGTGAGACAGGCACCTACGAGCAGTACTTC
once | TRBJ2-1 | TRBD2 | TRBV28 | CASSLPGGDNEQFF | TGTGCCAGCAGTTTGCCGGGAGGGGACAATGAGCAGTTCTTC
once | TRBJ2-7 | TRBD1 | TRBV5-4 | CASRSGTGQTYEQYF | TGTGCCAGCAGATCCGGGACAGGGCAAACCTACGAGCAGTACTTC
. | TRBJ2-1 | . | TRBV9 | CASTKTLVWGGYYNEQFF | TGTGCCAGCACCAAGACGTTGGTCTGGGGAGGCTACTACAATGAGCAGTTCTTC
. | TRBJ1-4 | TRBD1 | TRBV5-1 | CASSLTGQGANEKLFF | TGCGCCAGCAGCTTGACCGGACAGGGAGCTAATGAAAAACTGTTTTTT
. | TRBJ2-1 | . | TRBV6-5 | CASSNSWTGYNEQFF | TGTGCCAGCAGTAATAGTTGGACGGGGTACAATGAGCAGTTCTTC
. | TRBJ2-2 | . | TRBV18 | CASSPSNKNTGELFF | TGTGCCAGCTCACCATCCAACAAGAACACCGGGGAGCTGTTTTTT